The rows below give T cell receptor beta chains drawn from one sample of a study of CD8+ T cells in alopecia areata. Method: immunoSEQ multiplex PCR; TCRdb's copy keeps in-frame clones and lacks some. The repertoire consists of about 30,000 clones, with about two thirds occurring once and the leading ten covering about 20%. Material for sequencing was NKG2D-high CD8+ T cells sorted from blood. These receptors came from a human donor with alopecia areata. Each CDR3 is given with its conserved first and last residue. D genes are given only for firm matches. For some rows the clone size is stated as once, few or many, or as a class when expanded; others skip it.

v_gene	d_gene	j_gene	abundance	CDR3aa	CDR3nt
TRBV7-3	TRBD1	TRBJ2-5	-	CASSLERTGGGETQYF	TGTGCCAGCAGCTTAGAGCGGACAGGGGGCGGAGAGACCCAGTACTTC
TRBV6-1	-	TRBJ2-5	-	CASSEPWEYQETQYF	TGTGCCAGCAGTGAACCCTGGGAGTACCAAGAGACCCAGTACTTC
TRBV6-5	-	TRBJ1-6	-	CASKGWTVDNSPLHF	TGTGCCAGTAAAGGCTGGACGGTGGATAATTCACCCCTCCACTTT
TRBV5-1	-	TRBJ2-7	medium-sized	CASSFQASYEQYF	TGCGCCAGCAGCTTTCAGGCGTCCTACGAGCAGTACTTC
TRBV4-3	TRBD2	TRBJ2-3	-	CASSRYGGNTDTQYF	TGCGCCAGCAGCCGATACGGGGGGAACACAGATACGCAGTATTTT
TRBV27	-	TRBJ2-7	once	CASSLNPSYEQYF	TGTGCCAGCAGTTTAAATCCCTCCTACGAGCAGTACTTC
TRBV29-1	-	TRBJ2-1	-	CSVDGPVYNEQFF	TGCAGCGTTGACGGACCGGTCTACAATGAGCAGTTCTTC
TRBV4-3	TRBD2	TRBJ2-7	-	CASSQVWTSDYEQYF	TGCGCCAGCAGCCAAGTTTGGACTAGCGACTACGAGCAGTACTTC
TRBV2	TRBD1	TRBJ2-6	-	CASSEAQTGTGISGANVLTF	TGTGCCAGCAGTGAAGCTCAGACCGGGACAGGGATATCTGGGGCCAACGTCCTGACTTTC
TRBV23-1	TRBD2	TRBJ2-1	-	CASSQTSGGLAYNEQFF	TGCGCCAGCAGTCAAACTAGCGGGGGACTTGCCTACAATGAGCAGTTCTTC
TRBV4-1	-	TRBJ2-7	-	CASSQDGPFYEQYF	TGCGCCAGCAGCCAAGACGGACCATTCTACGAGCAGTACTTC
TRBV7-3	TRBD1	TRBJ2-5	-	CASSLSPGGETQYF	TGTGCCAGCAGCTTAAGCCCAGGGGGAGAGACCCAGTACTTC
TRBV7-9	TRBD2	TRBJ2-3	-	CASSSPLGLAPLRDTQYF	TGTGCCAGCAGCTCGCCCCTCGGACTAGCCCCCTTGAGGGATACGCAGTATTTT
TRBV29-1	-	TRBJ2-7	few	CSVSITYEQYF	TGCAGCGTCTCCATCACCTACGAGCAGTACTTC
TRBV13	-	TRBJ2-7	-	CASSLDAGIYEQYF	TGTGCCAGCAGCTTAGACGCGGGGATCTACGAGCAGTACTTC
TRBV10-2	-	TRBJ1-5	-	CASSGDGIGGQPQHF	TGCGCCAGCAGCGGGGATGGGATAGGGGGGCAGCCCCAGCATTTT
TRBV28	TRBD1	TRBJ1-4	few	CASSLGTGGAGEKLLF	TGTGCCAGCAGTCTGGGGACAGGGGGCGCGGGTGAAAAACTGCTTTTT
TRBV5-1	TRBD1	TRBJ1-1	-	CASSFHRGNTEAFF	TGCGCCAGCAGCTTTCACAGGGGAAACACTGAAGCTTTCTTT
TRBV25-1	-	TRBJ2-6	-	CASSDVSGANVLTF	TGTGCCAGCAGTGATGTCTCTGGGGCCAACGTCCTGACTTTC
TRBV2	-	TRBJ2-1	-	CASSETSSRDEQFF	TGTGCCAGCAGTGAAACTAGCAGTCGGGATGAGCAGTTCTTC
TRBV29-1	-	TRBJ2-7	-	CSVELRDQNYEQYF	TGCAGCGTTGAGCTCCGGGACCAAAACTACGAGCAGTACTTC
TRBV19	-	TRBJ2-7	few	CASSRLNQAYEQYF	TGTGCCAGTAGTCGACTCAACCAAGCCTACGAGCAGTACTTC
TRBV5-1	-	TRBJ2-7	-	CASSSWEQYF	TGCGCCAGCAGCTCCTGGGAGCAGTACTTC
TRBV11-2	TRBD2	TRBJ2-7	-	CASSLNIETSGRAYEQYF	TGTGCCAGCAGCTTGAATATTGAGACTAGCGGGCGGGCCTACGAGCAGTACTTC
TRBV6-5	-	TRBJ2-1	-	CASSYSYRSGNNEQFF	TGTGCCAGCAGTTACTCGTACAGGTCAGGTAACAATGAGCAGTTCTTC